Shown below are 8 T cell receptor beta chains from a single sample sequenced in a study of T cells after somatic rescue of genetic block. Some clones are missing from TCRdb's copy, which holds only in-frame ones; the method was immunoSEQ multiplex PCR. The profile shows 13,000 to 15,000 clones, approximately 70% of them singletons. The specimen sequenced was peripheral blood mononuclear cells (PBMCs). These receptors originate from a boy aged 5-17 years.

The CDR3 sequence: CSQNRLADQETQYF. The CDR3, as DNA: TGCAGCCAAAATCGGTTAGCGGACCAAGAGACCCAGTACTTC. The chain joins TRBV29-1 to TRBJ2-5, with a possible D match to TRBD2 (6 bases). The germline CDR1 and CDR2 sequences are SQVTM and ANQGSEA. The CDR3 loop spans 14 amino acids. V lost 8 bases, J lost 0 bases, and 16 bases lay in between.

This sequence joins TRBV2 and TRBJ2-2, with D perhaps matching TRBD1 (5 bases). The germline gives CDR1 SNHLY, CDR2 FYNNEI. The CDR3 has 16 residues. Trimming shortened V by 6 bases and J by 0 bases, and 14 bases separated the two germline ends. CDR3 sequence reads: CASSHRSRSNTGELFF. For the CDR3, the DNA is TGTGCCAGCAGCCACAGGTCCCGCTCGAACACCGGGGAGCTGTTTTTT.

With regard to this clone: One end of the junction does not line up with germline, which may come from a read error. The gene calls are TRBV5-1 and TRBJ2-5; D could derive from TRBD1 or TRBD2 (7 bases each). The CDR3 totals 15 residues. The germline gives CDR1 SGHRS, CDR2 YFSETQ. As DNA, the CDR3 is TGCGCCAGCAGCTCACAGGGAGGGGGCCAAGAGACCCGGTACTTC. Translated: CASSSQGGGQETRYF.

The chain carries TRBV7-2 and TRBJ1-6, with TRBD1 identical over 7 bases. This CDR3 contains 14 residues. Germline V gene sequence: CDR1 SGHTA, CDR2 FQGNSA. The junction had 4 bases not matched to a gene; V was cut back by 1 base and J by 10 bases. The CDR3 loop is CASSLEQGFSPLHF. CDR3 coding DNA: TGTGCCAGCAGCTTAGAACAGGGGTTCTCACCCCTCCACTTT.

V gene TRBV13 combines with J gene TRBJ2-3; perhaps TRBD2 as D (6 bases). Deletions cut 5 bases from V and 4 bases from J, with 10 bases between. The CDR3 is 13 amino acids. In germline, CDR1 is PRHDT, CDR2 FYEKMQ (reference sequence). The CDR3 loop reads CASSLPGADTQYF. The CDR3 nucleotides are TGTGCCAGCAGCCTCCCGGGGGCAGATACGCAGTATTTT.

This clone was seen only a few times. The CDR3 region is CASSLTGTSSGNTIYF. The CDR3 coding sequence is TGTGCCAGCAGCCTGACCGGGACCTCCTCTGGAAACACCATATATTTT. V is TRBV9 and J is TRBJ1-3; D possibly corresponds to TRBD1 (5 bases). There are 16 residues in the CDR3. V was cut by 4 bases and J by 0 bases, with 14 bases left in between. Germline V gene data show CDR1 as SGDLS and CDR2 as YYNGEE. Supplemented by reference TRBV9 and TRBJ1-3, the full variable domain reads DSGVTQTPKHLITATGQRVTLRCSPRSGDLSVYWYQQSLDQGLQFLIQYYNGEERAKGNILERFSAQQFPDLHSELNLSSLELGDSALYFCASSLTGTSSGNTIYFGEGSWLTVV.

This clone was picked up one time. The chain uses TRBV11-2 and TRBJ2-3; the D is unclear. Germline V gene data show CDR1 as SGHAT and CDR2 as FQNNGV. The CDR3 spans 16 residues. Trimming stripped 1 base from V and 0 bases from J, with 11 bases between. CDR3 protein: CASSLGVGSSTDTQYF. CDR3 DNA: TGTGCCAGCAGCTTAGGGGTGGGGTCTAGCACAGATACGCAGTATTTT. Full variable domain (missing parts from reference TRBV11-2 and TRBJ2-3): EAGVAQSPRYKIIEKRQSVAFWCNPISGHATLYWYQQILGQGPKLLIQFQNNGVVDDSQLPKDRFSAERLKGVDSTLKIQPAKLEDSAVYLCASSLGVGSSTDTQYFGPGTRLTVL.

The V and J genes are TRBV18 and TRBJ1-5; tentative D call: TRBD1 (5 bases). The ends were cut back, 6 bases at V and 5 bases at J, with 14 bases in the middle. This CDR3 is 14 amino acids long. Germline CDR1 is KGHSH and CDR2 is LQKENI. DNA of the CDR3: TGTGCCAGCTCGGCCGGGACCCAACATCAGCCCCAGCATTTT. Translation gives CASSAGTQHQPQHF.